The clone carrying this T cell receptor beta chain turned up a few times. The data belong to a study of blood T cells in healthy people across ages. Germline values: CDR1 SGHTA, CDR2 FQGTGA. V dropped 0 bases and J dropped 7; count of bases not matched to a gene: 5. The CDR3 has 15 residues. Next came a second PCR, run for about 7 to 12 cycles, which used a sample-barcoded 5' primer along with a J-beta primer mix. Each cDNA was tagged by a template-switch adaptor containing 12 random nucleotides. From the 5' RACE reads, TCRdb called clonotypes with MiXCR, one entry per CDR3 protein. The sample records over 1,500,000 distinct CDR3 sequences, about 39% being singletons.

The material sequenced was blood. The gene calls are TRBV7-3 and TRBJ1-4, with 7 bases matching TRBD1. This TCR came from a human donor in good health. CDR3 sequence: CASSLTGQPSEKLFF. CDR3 in DNA: TGTGCCAGCAGCTTAACGGGACAGCCCTCTGAAAAACTGTTTTTT.